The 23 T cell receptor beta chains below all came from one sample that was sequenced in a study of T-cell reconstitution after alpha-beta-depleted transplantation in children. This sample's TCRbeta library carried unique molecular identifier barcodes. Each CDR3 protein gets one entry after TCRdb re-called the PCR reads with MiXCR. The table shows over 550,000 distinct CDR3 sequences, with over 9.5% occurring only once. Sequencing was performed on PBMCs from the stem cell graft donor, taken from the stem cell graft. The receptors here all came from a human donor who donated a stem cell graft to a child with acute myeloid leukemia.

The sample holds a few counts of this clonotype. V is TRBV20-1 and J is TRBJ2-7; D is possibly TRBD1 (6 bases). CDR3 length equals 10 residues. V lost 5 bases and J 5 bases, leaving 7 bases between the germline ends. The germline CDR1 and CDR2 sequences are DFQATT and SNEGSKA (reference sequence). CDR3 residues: CSAGQNEQYF. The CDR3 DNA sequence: TGCAGTGCTGGACAGAACGAGCAGTACTTC.

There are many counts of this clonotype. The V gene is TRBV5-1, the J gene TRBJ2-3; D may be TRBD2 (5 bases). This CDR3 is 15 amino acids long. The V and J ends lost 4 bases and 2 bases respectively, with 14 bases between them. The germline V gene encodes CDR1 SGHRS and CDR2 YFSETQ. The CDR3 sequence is CASSEAIRDTDTQYF. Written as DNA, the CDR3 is TGCGCCAGCAGCGAGGCTATACGGGACACAGATACGCAGTATTTT.

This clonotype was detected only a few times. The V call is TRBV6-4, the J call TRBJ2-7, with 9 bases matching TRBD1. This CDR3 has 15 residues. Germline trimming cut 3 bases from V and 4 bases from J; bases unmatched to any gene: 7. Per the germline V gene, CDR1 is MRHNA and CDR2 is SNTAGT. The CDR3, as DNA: TGTGCCAGCAGTGAAGCGACAGGGGGAAATTACGAGCAGTACTTC. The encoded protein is CASSEATGGNYEQYF.

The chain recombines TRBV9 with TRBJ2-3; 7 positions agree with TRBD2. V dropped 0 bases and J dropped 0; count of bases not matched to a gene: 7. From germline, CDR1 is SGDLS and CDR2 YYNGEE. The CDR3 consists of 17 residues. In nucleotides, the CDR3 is TGTGCCAGCAGCGTAGCCCCAGCGGGGACTAGCACAGATACGCAGTATTTT. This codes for CASSVAPAGTSTDTQYF.

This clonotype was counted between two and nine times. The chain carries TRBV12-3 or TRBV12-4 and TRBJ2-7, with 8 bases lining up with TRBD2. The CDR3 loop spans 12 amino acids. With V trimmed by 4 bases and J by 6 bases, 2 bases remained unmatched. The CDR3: CASSSGTSEQYF. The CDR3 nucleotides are TGTGCCAGCAGTTCTGGGACTAGCGAGCAGTACTTC.

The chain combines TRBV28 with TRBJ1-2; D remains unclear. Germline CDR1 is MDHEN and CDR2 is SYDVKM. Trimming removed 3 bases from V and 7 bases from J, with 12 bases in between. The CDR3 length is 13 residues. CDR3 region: CASSLPGGGGYTF. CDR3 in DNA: TGTGCCAGCAGTTTGCCGGGAGGCGGTGGCTACACCTTC.

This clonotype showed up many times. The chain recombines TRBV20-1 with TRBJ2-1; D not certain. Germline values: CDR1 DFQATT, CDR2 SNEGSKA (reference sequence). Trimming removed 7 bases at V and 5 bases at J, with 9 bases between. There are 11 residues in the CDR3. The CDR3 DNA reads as TGCAGTGAGTCACGGAACAATGAGCAGTTCTTC. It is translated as CSESRNNEQFF.

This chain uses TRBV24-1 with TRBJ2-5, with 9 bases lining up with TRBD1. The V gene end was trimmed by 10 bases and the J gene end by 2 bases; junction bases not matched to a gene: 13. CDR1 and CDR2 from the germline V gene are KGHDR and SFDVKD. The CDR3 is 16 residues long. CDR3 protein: CATQKAPGQGQETQYF. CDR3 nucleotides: TGTGCCACTCAGAAAGCCCCGGGACAGGGACAAGAGACCCAGTACTTC.

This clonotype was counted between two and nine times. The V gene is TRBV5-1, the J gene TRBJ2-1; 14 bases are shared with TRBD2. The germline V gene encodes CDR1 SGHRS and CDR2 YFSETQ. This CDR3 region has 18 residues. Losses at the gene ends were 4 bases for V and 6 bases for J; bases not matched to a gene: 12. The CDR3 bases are TGCGCCAGCAGCCGCGGGACTAGCGGGGGCCCATTCCTCAATGAGCAGTTCTTC. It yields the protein CASSRGTSGGPFLNEQFF.

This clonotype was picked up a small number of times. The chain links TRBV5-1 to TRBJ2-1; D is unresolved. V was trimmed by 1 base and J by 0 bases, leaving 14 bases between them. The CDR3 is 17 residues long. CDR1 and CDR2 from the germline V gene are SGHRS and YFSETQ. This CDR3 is CASSLNPSYSSYNEQFF. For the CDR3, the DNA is TGCGCCAGCAGCTTGAATCCCTCGTATAGCTCCTACAATGAGCAGTTCTTC.

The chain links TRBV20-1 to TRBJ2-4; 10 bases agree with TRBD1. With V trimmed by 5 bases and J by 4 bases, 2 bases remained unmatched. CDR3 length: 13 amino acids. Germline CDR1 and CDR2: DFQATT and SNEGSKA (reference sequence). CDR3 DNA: TGCAGTGCTGAGGACAGGGGGAAAAACATTCAGTACTTC. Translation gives CSAEDRGKNIQYF.

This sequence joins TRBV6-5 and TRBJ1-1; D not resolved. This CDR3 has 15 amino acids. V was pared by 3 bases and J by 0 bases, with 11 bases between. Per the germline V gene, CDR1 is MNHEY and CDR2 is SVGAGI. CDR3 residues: CASSYRDAMNTEAFF. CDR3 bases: TGTGCCAGCAGTTATCGTGACGCTATGAACACTGAAGCTTTCTTT.

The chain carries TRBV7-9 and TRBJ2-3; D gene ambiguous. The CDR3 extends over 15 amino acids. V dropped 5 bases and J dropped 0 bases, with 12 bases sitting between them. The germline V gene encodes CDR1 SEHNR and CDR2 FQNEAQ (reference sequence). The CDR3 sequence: CASSPGLSSTDTQYF. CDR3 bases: TGTGCCAGCAGCCCCGGCCTCTCGAGCACAGATACGCAGTATTTT.

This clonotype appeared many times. The CDR3 spells CATRKGQPAKNIQYF. CDR3 bases: TGTGCCACCAGGAAGGGACAGCCGGCCAAAAACATTCAGTACTTC. The V and J genes are TRBV15 and TRBJ2-4, with 7 positions matching TRBD1. The CDR3 covers 15 residues. Per germline, CDR1 LNHNV and CDR2 YYDKDF (reference sequence). Losses at the gene ends were 6 bases for V and 1 base for J; bases not matched to a gene: 6.

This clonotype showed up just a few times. CDR3 nucleotides: TGTGCCAGCACCTCTGGGGGGGGGCTTTACAATGAGCAGTTCTTC. Translating it yields CASTSGGGLYNEQFF. V gene TRBV28 combines with J gene TRBJ2-1; weak D call: TRBD2 (7 bases). This CDR3 spans 15 amino acids. V was trimmed by 7 bases and J by 4 bases, leaving 17 bases between them. CDR1 MDHEN and CDR2 SYDVKM come from the germline V gene.

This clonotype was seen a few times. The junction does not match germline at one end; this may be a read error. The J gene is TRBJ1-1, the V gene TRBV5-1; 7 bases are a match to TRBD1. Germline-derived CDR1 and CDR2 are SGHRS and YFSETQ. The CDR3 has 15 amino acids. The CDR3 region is CASSLEGGSSTEAFF. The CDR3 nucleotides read TGCGCCAGTAGCTTGGAAGGGGGCTCGAGCACTGAAGCTTTCTTT.

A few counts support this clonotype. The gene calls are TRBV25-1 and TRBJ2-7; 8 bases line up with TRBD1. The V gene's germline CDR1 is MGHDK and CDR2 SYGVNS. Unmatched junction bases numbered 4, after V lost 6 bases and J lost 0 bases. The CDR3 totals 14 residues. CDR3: CASRRQGPSYEQYF. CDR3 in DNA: TGTGCCAGCAGGCGACAGGGGCCCTCCTACGAGCAGTACTTC.

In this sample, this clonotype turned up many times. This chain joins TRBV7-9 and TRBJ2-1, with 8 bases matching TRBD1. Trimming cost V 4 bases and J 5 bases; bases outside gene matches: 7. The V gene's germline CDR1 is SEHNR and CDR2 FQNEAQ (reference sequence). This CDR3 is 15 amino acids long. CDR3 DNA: TGTGCCAGCAGCTCTCCAAGGACAGGGAACAATGAGCAGTTCTTC. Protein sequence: CASSSPRTGNNEQFF.

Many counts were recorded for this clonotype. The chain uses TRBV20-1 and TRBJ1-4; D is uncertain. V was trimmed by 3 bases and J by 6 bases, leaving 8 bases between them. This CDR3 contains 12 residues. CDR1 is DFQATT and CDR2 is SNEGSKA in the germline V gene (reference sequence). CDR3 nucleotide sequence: TGCAGTGCTAGGACCGGGGATGAAAAACTGTTTTTT. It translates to CSARTGDEKLFF.

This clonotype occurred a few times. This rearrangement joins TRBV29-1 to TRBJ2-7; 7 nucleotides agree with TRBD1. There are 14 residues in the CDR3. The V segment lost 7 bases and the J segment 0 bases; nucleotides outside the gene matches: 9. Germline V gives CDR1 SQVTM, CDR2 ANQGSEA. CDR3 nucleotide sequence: TGCAGCGCCGGGCACAGGGGACCCTCCTACGAGCAGTACTTC. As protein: CSAGHRGPSYEQYF.

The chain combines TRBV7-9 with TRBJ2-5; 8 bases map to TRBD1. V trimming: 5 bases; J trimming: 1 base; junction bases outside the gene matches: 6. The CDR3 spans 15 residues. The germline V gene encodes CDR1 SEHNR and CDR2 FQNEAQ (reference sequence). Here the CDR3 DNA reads TGTGCCAGCAGCCGCGGACAGGGCGTCCAAGAGACCCAGTACTTC. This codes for CASSRGQGVQETQYF.

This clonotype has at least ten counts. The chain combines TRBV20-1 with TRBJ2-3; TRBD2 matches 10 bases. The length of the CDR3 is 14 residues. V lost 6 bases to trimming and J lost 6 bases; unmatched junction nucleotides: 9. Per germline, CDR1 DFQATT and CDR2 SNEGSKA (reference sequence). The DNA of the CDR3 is TGCAGTGCCGTAGCGGGAGGACCGGAGGATACGCAGTATTTT. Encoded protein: CSAVAGGPEDTQYF.

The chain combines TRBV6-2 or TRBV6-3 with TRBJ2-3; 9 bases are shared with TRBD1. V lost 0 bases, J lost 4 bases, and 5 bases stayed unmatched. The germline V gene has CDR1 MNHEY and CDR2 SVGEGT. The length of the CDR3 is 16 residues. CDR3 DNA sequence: TGTGCCAGCAGTTACTCGGGACAGGGAACGGCAGATACGCAGTATTTT. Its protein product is CASSYSGQGTADTQYF.